This T cell receptor (beta chain) appears in the sequencing data of a study of cytomegalovirus exposure and HLA in healthy donors. Notes on the study in general: Per published reports, the classifier diagnosed cytomegalovirus status with high specificity and sensitivity. Equally common other TCR beta chains were less clonally expanded than HLA-associated ones, a later analysis found. Analyzed later, association rates of TCRs varied across HLA loci, with DRB1 most and HLA-C fewest. Sequencing likely produced, as an artifact, a cluster of highly shared sequence variants.

The germline V gene has CDR1 SGHNT and CDR2 YYREEE (reference sequence). This CDR3 has 14 residues. V shed 4 bases and J 4 bases; nucleotides not matched to a gene: 6. PCR was performed using 60 Vbeta and 13 Jbeta primers. TCRdb keeps only in-frame clones here, not all; method: immunoSEQ multiplex PCR. This table has around 130,000 clones, 75% appearing once. Concerning this clone itself: Its antigen remains unknown.

The specimen sequenced was PBMCs. The chain has TRBV5-4 and TRBJ2-3, with 7 bases matching TRBD2. The TCR originated in a woman aged 40-49 years in good health and CMV-seropositive. The DNA for the CDR3 is TGTGCCAGCAGCCTGGCAGGGAGGGCAGATACGCAGTATTTT. This sequence encodes CASSLAGRADTQYF.